The next 31 T cell receptor beta chains were all read from a single sample in a study of shared clonotypes between healthy human individuals. Only CD45RO-negative cells positively selected for CCR7 counted as naive CD8 cells, so terminally differentiated effector memory CD45RA+ cells were excluded. The data were produced by immunoSEQ multiplex PCR, yet TCRdb's version contains in-frame clones alone and is incomplete. The data show more than 2 million clones, about 95% seen once. The sample was naive CD8+ T cells sorted from blood. Every receptor here comes from a man younger than 35 in good health.

This chain uses TRBV4-1 with TRBJ1-1; TRBD1 aligns across 8 bases. Germline CDR1 MGHRA, CDR2 YSYEKL. This CDR3 region has 15 residues. The ends lost 4 bases at V and 5 bases at J; junction bases unmatched: 9. The CDR3 DNA reads TGCGCCAGCAGCCCCGTCCAGGGGGCGGAAACTGAAGCTTTCTTT. It is translated as CASSPVQGAETEAFF.

The CDR3 protein is CASSDGGGAYNEQFF. The DNA of the CDR3 is TGCGCCAGCAGTGACGGCGGGGGGGCCTACAATGAGCAGTTCTTC. The chain links TRBV10-1 to TRBJ2-1; TRBD2 agrees at 9 bases. The CDR3 is 15 amino acids. Germline V lookup: CDR1 WNHNN, CDR2 SYGVQD (reference sequence). J was trimmed by 2 bases and V by 3 bases; bases with no gene match: 2.

Details on this clone: Other nucleotide sequences in the sample specify the same CDR3. The chain recombines TRBV13 with TRBJ2-7; D perhaps matches TRBD2 (5 bases). This CDR3 contains 12 residues. V lost 2 bases and J 6 bases, leaving 8 bases between the germline ends. Germline CDR1 reads PRHDT; CDR2 reads FYEKMQ (reference sequence). CDR3 loop: CASSLRGLEQYF. CDR3 in DNA: TGTGCCAGCAGCTTACGGGGTCTCGAGCAGTACTTC.

J is TRBJ2-1 and V is TRBV27, with a possible D match to TRBD2 (6 bases). The germline CDR1 and CDR2 sequences are MNHEY and SMNVEV (reference sequence). The CDR3 consists of 16 residues. Deletions cut 4 bases from V and 1 base from J, with 14 bases between. CDR3 coding DNA: TGTGCCAGCAGTTCTCGGGAACTAGCTTCCTACAATGAGCAGTTCTTC. Residues: CASSSRELASYNEQFF.

The chain is built from TRBV2 and TRBJ2-7; D is perhaps TRBD1 or TRBD2 (5 bases each). CDR3 length: 14 amino acids. The V end was cut by 2 bases, the J end by 4 bases, with 12 bases between. Looked up from germline, CDR1 is SNHLY and CDR2 is FYNNEI. The CDR3 here is CASSESPGLYEQYF. CDR3 coding DNA: TGTGCCAGCAGTGAATCTCCGGGGCTTTACGAGCAGTACTTC.

This chain links TRBV5-4 with TRBJ2-5; either TRBD1 or TRBD2 may supply D (5 bases each). This CDR3 comprises 13 residues. Germline V lookup: CDR1 SGHNT, CDR2 YYREEE (reference sequence). Trimming pared 2 bases from V and 5 bases from J, leaving 10 bases between. The CDR3 sequence is CASSFEGIETQYF. In nucleotides, the CDR3 is TGTGCCAGCAGCTTTGAGGGGATTGAGACCCAGTACTTC.

This clone appeared a single time. The CDR3, as DNA: TGTGCCATCAGTGAGTCGAACAGTCCCTACGAGCAGTACTTC. As protein: CAISESNSPYEQYF. The chain recombines TRBV10-3 with TRBJ2-7, with D hard to call. The CDR3 has 14 residues. With 0 bases removed from V and 2 bases from J, the gap between germline ends came to 8 bases. Germline-derived CDR1 and CDR2 are ENHRY and SYGVKD.

The V gene is TRBV21-1, the J gene TRBJ2-6; the table's D call, TRBD2, was not checked against the DNA. TRBV21-1 is a listed pseudogene. The CDR3 covers 21 residues. The CDR3, as DNA: TGTGCCAGCAGCAAAGGAGGTGACTATTGGCGGGGGATCTCTGGGGCCAACGTCCTGACTTTC. Amino acids: CASSKGGDYWRGISGANVLTF.

V usage is TRBV7-8 and J usage is TRBJ2-5; no clear D gene. Germline V CDR1 and CDR2: SGHVS, FQNEAQ. The CDR3 spans 14 residues. V lost 3 bases to trimming and J lost 4 bases, with 12 bases between them. CDR3 region: CASSFASGRETQYF. The CDR3 DNA reads as TGTGCCAGCAGCTTCGCGTCAGGTAGAGAGACCCAGTACTTC.

V and J are TRBV28 and TRBJ2-5, with a possible D match to TRBD2 (5 bases). The CDR3 has 13 residues. The V gene lost 6 bases and the J gene lost 1 base, with 9 bases spanning the gap. CDR1 is MDHEN and CDR2 is SYDVKM in the germline V gene. CDR3 amino acids: CASREDLQETQYF. The CDR3 DNA reads as TGTGCCAGCAGGGAGGATCTCCAAGAGACCCAGTACTTC.

The rearrangement uses TRBV27 and TRBJ2-6; TRBD1 or TRBD2 may be the D gene (5 bases each). Trimming left V 4 bases short and J 3 bases short, with 19 bases between. Per germline, CDR1 MNHEY and CDR2 SMNVEV (reference sequence). This CDR3 is 18 amino acids long. The CDR3 here is CASSSTSGTFYGANVLTF. The CDR3, as DNA: TGTGCCAGCAGTTCCACCTCCGGGACCTTCTATGGGGCCAACGTCCTGACTTTC.

The chain couples TRBV4-3 to TRBJ2-7, with 14 positions matching TRBD2. Per germline, CDR1 LGHNA and CDR2 YSLEER. V shed 2 bases, J shed 7 bases, and the junction held 10 bases outside the gene matches. CDR3 length: 17 amino acids. The CDR3 DNA reads as TGCGCCAGCAGCCAACTGATGACTAGCGGGAGGGTAGTGGAGCAGTACTTC. As protein: CASSQLMTSGRVVEQYF.

The chain links TRBV13 to TRBJ2-5; 8 nucleotides agree with TRBD2. The germline CDR1 and CDR2 sequences are PRHDT and FYEKMQ (reference sequence). The CDR3 spans 16 residues. V was clipped by 4 bases and J by 0 bases; unmatched bases: 7. CDR3 in DNA: TGTGCCAGCAGCTCCCCAGGCGGGGGGTACCAAGAGACCCAGTACTTC. It yields the protein CASSSPGGGYQETQYF.

The chain employs TRBV27 and TRBJ2-7; 8 bases line up with TRBD1. Germline-derived CDR1 and CDR2 are MNHEY and SMNVEV (reference sequence). Losses at the gene ends were 5 bases for V and 3 bases for J; bases not matched to a gene: 6. The CDR3 has 14 amino acids. This CDR3 reads CASSMTGAFYEQYF. CDR3 DNA sequence: TGTGCCAGCAGTATGACAGGGGCGTTCTACGAGCAGTACTTC.

This clone was counted between two and nine times. Distinct nucleotide sequences in the sample also encode this CDR3. The chain recombines TRBV7-9 with TRBJ1-1; D is ambiguous. The CDR3 spans 14 residues. Per germline, CDR1 SEHNR and CDR2 FQNEAQ (reference sequence). Trimming shortened V by 1 base and J by 1 base, and 7 bases separated the two germline ends. CDR3 in DNA: TGTGCCAGCAGCTTAGTTTTAGGGAACACTGAAGCTTTCTTT. The encoded protein is CASSLVLGNTEAFF.

Regarding this clone: The identical CDR3 is also encoded by other nucleotide sequences in the sample. The chain couples TRBV6-1 to TRBJ2-3; D is perhaps TRBD2 (6 bases). The CDR3 extends over 16 amino acids. Germline V gene sequence: CDR1 MNHNS, CDR2 SASEGT. Trimming removed 0 bases from V and 3 bases from J, with 13 bases in between. The CDR3 region is CASSEARLAPTDTQYF. CDR3 DNA: TGTGCCAGCAGTGAAGCGCGGCTAGCGCCGACAGATACGCAGTATTTT.

V and J are TRBV5-1 and TRBJ2-1; D gene unclear. The CDR3 runs 16 residues. Per germline, CDR1 SGHRS and CDR2 YFSETQ. Trimming removed 5 bases from V and 0 bases from J, with 15 bases in between. CDR3 DNA sequence: TGCGCCAGCAGGTCTGGTCGGCGAAGCTCCTACAATGAGCAGTTCTTC. Translating gives CASRSGRRSSYNEQFF.

CDR3 coding DNA: TGTGCCAGCAGCTCGGACAGGGGGCGCAAAACTGAAGCTTTCTTT. This sequence encodes CASSSDRGRKTEAFF. The gene calls are TRBV11-2 and TRBJ1-1; TRBD1 matches 11 bases. This CDR3 spans 15 amino acids. The J segment lost 5 bases and the V segment lost 4 bases, leaving 6 bases of the junction unmatched. CDR1 is SGHAT and CDR2 is FQNNGV in the germline V gene. Using reference TRBV11-2 and TRBJ1-1 for the parts outside the CDR3, the full variable domain is EAGVAQSPRYKIIEKRQSVAFWCNPISGHATLYWYQQILGQGPKLLIQFQNNGVVDDSQLPKDRFSAERLKGVDSTLKIQPAKLEDSAVYLCASSSDRGRKTEAFFGQGTRLTVV.

This sequence joins TRBV2 and TRBJ2-5; unclear D gene. V was clipped by 3 bases and J by 2 bases, with 7 bases between them. From germline, CDR1 is SNHLY and CDR2 FYNNEI. CDR3 size: 13 residues. The CDR3 nucleotides are TGTGCCAGCAGTGACCCTCTGCAAGAGACCCAGTACTTC. It is translated as CASSDPLQETQYF.

The V gene is TRBV6-5, the J gene TRBJ2-5, with D unresolved. Germline loops: CDR1 MNHEY, CDR2 SVGAGI. This CDR3 comprises 14 residues. The V gene lost 5 bases and the J gene lost 2 bases, with 12 bases spanning the gap. The CDR3 spells CASSPPEQQETQYF. CDR3 DNA sequence: TGTGCCAGCAGTCCCCCGGAGCAGCAAGAGACCCAGTACTTC.

The J gene is TRBJ2-7, the V gene TRBV11-2; perhaps TRBD2 as D (6 bases). This CDR3 comprises 15 residues. V lost 1 base to trimming and J lost 3 bases, with 13 bases between them. From germline, CDR1 is SGHAT and CDR2 FQNNGV. CDR3 region: CASSLGAGLHYEQYF. In nucleotides, the CDR3 is TGTGCCAGCAGCTTAGGAGCGGGCCTACACTACGAGCAGTACTTC.

This sequence joins TRBV28 and TRBJ1-2; the D gene is possibly TRBD1 (5 bases). The germline V gene encodes CDR1 MDHEN and CDR2 SYDVKM. The CDR3 is 17 amino acids. V was clipped by 4 bases and J by 0 bases, with 18 bases between them. This CDR3 is CASSSIRQPATNYGYTF. The CDR3 nucleotides are TGTGCCAGCAGTTCCATCCGACAGCCAGCTACTAACTATGGCTACACCTTC.

The genes are TRBV7-2 and TRBJ2-7; no firm D call. V gave up 3 bases and J gave up 3 bases, with 15 bases separating them. CDR3 size: 15 residues. Germline lookup yields CDR1 SGHTA and CDR2 FQGNSA. This CDR3 reads CASSFFLGSNYEQYF. The CDR3 nucleotides are TGTGCCAGCAGCTTTTTCCTGGGTTCGAACTACGAGCAGTACTTC.

This sequence joins TRBV7-9 and TRBJ2-2, with 8 bases aligning to TRBD1. Germline V CDR1 and CDR2: SEHNR, FQNEAQ (reference sequence). This CDR3 is built from 16 residues. After removal of 1 base from V and 7 bases from J, the junction contained 8 bases not matched to a gene. In DNA, the CDR3 is TGTGCCAGCAGCTTAGAAAGGACAGGGAAGAACGGGGAGCTGTTTTTT. Translated: CASSLERTGKNGELFF.

This clone was counted a single time. The chain has TRBV28 and TRBJ2-1; 7 nucleotides align to TRBD2. CDR1 and CDR2 from the germline V gene are MDHEN and SYDVKM. This CDR3 comprises 16 residues. V lost 3 bases and J lost 5; bases outside the gene matches: 10. The CDR3 sequence is CASSFRSRRGDNEQFF. CDR3 bases: TGTGCCAGCAGTTTCCGGTCACGACGGGGGGACAATGAGCAGTTCTTC.

The genes are TRBV4-3 and TRBJ2-1, with 9 bases fitting TRBD1. Germline CDR1 and CDR2: LGHNA and YSLEER. Trimming at V came to 0 bases and at J to 0 bases, leaving 3 bases not matched to a gene. This CDR3 is 17 amino acids long. The CDR3 region is CASSQDGTGSSYNEQFF. Here the CDR3 DNA reads TGCGCCAGCAGCCAAGACGGGACAGGGAGCTCCTACAATGAGCAGTTCTTC.

This sequence joins TRBV9 and TRBJ2-7; the match to TRBD2 covers 7 bases. Losses at the gene ends were 0 bases for V and 3 bases for J; bases not matched to a gene: 6. Germline V gene sequence: CDR1 SGDLS, CDR2 YYNGEE. CDR3 length: 15 residues. CDR3 protein: CASSVEPSGIYEQYF. For the CDR3, the DNA is TGTGCCAGCAGCGTAGAGCCTAGCGGTATCTACGAGCAGTACTTC. The full variable domain, its missing parts supplied by reference TRBV9 and TRBJ2-7, is DSGVTQTPKHLITATGQRVTLRCSPRSGDLSVYWYQQSLDQGLQFLIQYYNGEERAKGNILERFSAQQFPDLHSELNLSSLELGDSALYFCASSVEPSGIYEQYFGPGTRLTVT.

About this clone: The same CDR3 is also encoded by other DNA sequences in this sample. The J gene is TRBJ2-5, the V gene TRBV5-6; tentative D call: TRBD2 (6 bases). Trimming pared 1 base from V and 2 bases from J, leaving 9 bases between. Per germline, CDR1 SGHDT and CDR2 YYEEEE. The CDR3 runs 14 residues. Here the CDR3 reads CASSLWGGQETQYF. DNA for the CDR3: TGTGCCAGCAGCTTGTGGGGAGGACAAGAGACCCAGTACTTC.

V usage is TRBV27 and J usage is TRBJ1-2; 9 bases align to TRBD1. Germline V gene data show CDR1 as MNHEY and CDR2 as SMNVEV (reference sequence). The trim removed 6 bases at V and 3 bases at J, leaving 14 bases unmatched. The CDR3 runs to 17 residues. The CDR3, as DNA: TGTGCCAGCAGATTACAGGGGGCCTCTTTTTTTGACTATGGCTACACCTTC. Translating it yields CASRLQGASFFDYGYTF.

The chain is built from TRBV11-3 and TRBJ2-2; D not certain. Trimming removed 5 bases from V and 6 bases from J, with 10 bases in between. The length of the CDR3 is 13 residues. Germline V gene lookup returns CDR1 SGHNT and CDR2 YENEEA. The CDR3 DNA follows: TGTGCCAGCAGCCCCGGGCTCGCCGGGGAGCTGTTTTTT. Protein: CASSPGLAGELFF.

The genes are TRBV11-2 and TRBJ2-3; D remains unclear. The CDR3 has 12 residues. Trimming cost V 6 bases and J 0 bases, with 4 bases left between them. Looked up from germline, CDR1 is SGHAT and CDR2 is FQNNGV. The CDR3 here is CASRYSTDTQYF. Here the CDR3 DNA reads TGTGCCAGCAGGTATAGCACAGATACGCAGTATTTT. Combining the CDR3 with reference TRBV11-2 and TRBJ2-3 gives the whole variable domain EAGVAQSPRYKIIEKRQSVAFWCNPISGHATLYWYQQILGQGPKLLIQFQNNGVVDDSQLPKDRFSAERLKGVDSTLKIQPAKLEDSAVYLCASRYSTDTQYFGPGTRLTVL.